This TCR beta chain was identified during a study of graft-versus-host responses after intestinal transplantation. Study overall: The whole recipient group had anti-thymocyte globulin induction followed by tacrolimus and steroids for around 3 years. The study, taken as a whole, reports: Recipient bone marrow held GvH clones, some seen earlier in ileum or blood. Allografts of one patient group, those with graft-donor T cell macrochimerism, had high graft-versus-host to host-versus-graft clonal ratios.

This clone was seen once. Its antigen is unknown. Only in-frame clones appear in the TCRdb table, and some are missing; sequencing was by immunoSEQ multiplex PCR. The sample gives fewer than 20,000 clones, around 95% of which show up once; more than 0.6% is in the top ten. This CDR3 region has 13 residues. The sample was PBMCs, taken 23 days after intestinal transplant. The V call is TRBV12-1, the J call TRBJ2-7. TRBV12-1 has pseudogene status. This TCR was recovered from a human patient who received an intestinal transplant, so some T cells may come from the graft donor. CDR3 sequence: CASSFGETYEQYF. The CDR3 DNA reads as TGTGCCAGCAGCTTTGGGGAAACCTACGAGCAGTACTTC.